This is a list of T cell receptor beta chains from one sample in a study of T cell responses to AZD1222 COVID-19 vaccine. Some clones are missing from TCRdb's copy, which holds only in-frame ones; the method was immunoSEQ multiplex PCR. Among 150,000 to 200,000 clones, around 90% were seen once, and the ten largest hold more than 1.5%. This specimen consisted of peripheral blood, obtained on day 0 of AZD1222 vaccination. The source of these receptors is an adult in good health. The CDR3 runs from the conserved cysteine through the conserved F or W. A D gene is named only where the DNA matches it firmly. Clone size is stated in some rows and not others, as once, few, many or a class when expanded.

j_gene | abundance | v_gene | len | d_gene | CDR3nt | CDR3aa
TRBJ2-4 | - | TRBV2 | 14 | TRBD1 | TGTGCCAGCAGTGTACGGACAGGGGGTGGCATTCAGTACTTC | CASSVRTGGGIQYF
TRBJ2-3 | - | TRBV7-6 | 17 | TRBD2 | TGTGCCAGCAGCTTTTCTCAGTCCGGGACTAGAGCAGATACGCAGTATTTT | CASSFSQSGTRADTQYF
TRBJ2-6 | - | TRBV2 | 22 | - | TGTGCCAGCAGTGAACGGGCGGTTTGGGGCGCATTTGTCCGCTCTGGGGCCAACGTCCTGACTTTC | CASSERAVWGAFVRSGANVLTF
TRBJ1-4 | - | TRBV10-3 | 14 | TRBD1 | TGTGCCATCAGCCCGACAGGGGGAGATGAAAAACTGTTTTTT | CAISPTGGDEKLFF
TRBJ1-2 | - | TRBV6-5 | 14 | - | TGTGCCAGCAGTTACTCAGGTGGAAACTATGGCTACACCTTC | CASSYSGGNYGYTF
TRBJ2-5 | - | TRBV9 | 15 | TRBD2 | TGTGCCAGCGCCCGCCTAGCGGGGGGTCAAGAGACCCAGTACTTC | CASARLAGGQETQYF
TRBJ2-7 | - | TRBV30 | 14 | - | TGTGCCTGGAGTGTAGGCTGGGGTAGCTACGAGCAGTACTTC | CAWSVGWGSYEQYF
TRBJ1-1 | - | TRBV4-3 | 14 | - | TGCGCCAGCAGCCAAACCTCAGGAACGACTGAAGCTTTCTTT | CASSQTSGTTEAFF
TRBJ2-7 | - | TRBV5-1 | 12 | - | TGCGCCAGCAGACGGAGCATGTACGAGCAGTACTTC | CASRRSMYEQYF
TRBJ1-2 | - | TRBV5-1 | 15 | - | TGCGCCAGCAGCTTGGAAGGTAACCCGGTGGGGGGCTACACCTTC | CASSLEGNPVGGYTF
TRBJ2-2 | - | TRBV19 | 14 | - | TGTGCCAGCCAACAGTCGGGTTATACCGGGGAGCTGTTTTTT | CASQQSGYTGELFF
TRBJ1-1 | - | TRBV4-1 | 14 | - | TGCGCCAGCAGCCAAGATCTTTGGAAAACTGAAGCTTTCTTT | CASSQDLWKTEAFF
TRBJ2-3 | - | TRBV10-2 | 11 | TRBD1 | TGCGCCAGCAGTGAGTCAGACAGGGGGTATTTT | CASSESDRGYF
TRBJ1-1 | - | TRBV10-2 | 13 | - | TGCGCCAGCAGAAAGGGGGTTCACACTGAAGCTTTCTTT | CASRKGVHTEAFF
TRBJ2-7 | - | TRBV7-2 | 14 | TRBD1 | TGTGCCAGCAGCTCTCCCCGGGACAGGGACGAGCAGTACTTC | CASSSPRDRDEQYF
TRBJ1-1 | - | TRBV11-2 | 13 | TRBD1 | TGTGCCAGCAGCTTGACAGGGGGCACTGAAGCTTTCTTT | CASSLTGGTEAFF
TRBJ1-4 | - | TRBV7-9 | 14 | - | TGTGCCAGCAGCTTAGAAAGTTTGGGTGAAAAACTGTTTTTT | CASSLESLGEKLFF
TRBJ1-2 | - | TRBV5-1 | 14 | - | TGCGCCAGCAGCTTTGAAGGGGCTTCGTATGGCTACACCTTC | CASSFEGASYGYTF
TRBJ1-6 | - | TRBV19 | 15 | TRBD1 | TGTGCCAGTAGGCAGGGGGCCTCCTATAATTCACCCCTCCACTTT | CASRQGASYNSPLHF
TRBJ1-1 | - | TRBV7-3 | 16 | TRBD1 | TGTGCCAGCAGCCCCGGACCCCGACAGGGAAACACTGAAGCTTTCTTT | CASSPGPRQGNTEAFF
TRBJ2-7 | - | TRBV7-2 | 14 | - | TGTGCCAGCAGCTCGCGCGGGACAGACTACGAGCAGTACTTC | CASSSRGTDYEQYF
TRBJ2-3 | - | TRBV6-5 | 13 | - | TGTGCCAGCACTCGGCTTAGGGATCATACGCAGTATTTT | CASTRLRDHTQYF
TRBJ2-3 | - | TRBV7-9 | 15 | - | TGTGCCAGCAGCCTTGGCGTCAGGGTCCCAGATACGCAGTATTTT | CASSLGVRVPDTQYF
TRBJ2-4 | - | TRBV3-1/TRBV3-2 | 14 | - | TGTGCCAGCAGCCAATCAGGGGGAGGGGACATTCAGTACTTC | CASSQSGGGDIQYF
TRBJ2-3 | - | TRBV19 | 15 | TRBD1 | TGTGCCAGTAGCTGGGGACAGGGGGGTTCAGATACGCAGTATTTT | CASSWGQGGSDTQYF
TRBJ1-1 | - | TRBV12-5 | 14 | - | TGTGCTAGTGGTCCCTTAGAGGGGACCACTGAAGCTTTCTTT | CASGPLEGTTEAFF
TRBJ2-1 | - | TRBV15 | 13 | - | TGTGCCACCAGCATACAGGGGAGGGCAGGGAGGTTCTTC | CATSIQGRAGRFF
TRBJ1-2 | - | TRBV5-1 | 14 | - | TGCGCCAGCAGCTCGACCGGGACGGCCTATGGCTACACCTTC | CASSSTGTAYGYTF
TRBJ1-6 | - | TRBV7-3 | 16 | - | TGTGCCAGCAGCTTATCCGGGGCCAACGTCGGTTCACCCCTCCACTTT | CASSLSGANVGSPLHF
TRBJ1-2 | once | TRBV11-3 | 16 | TRBD1 | TGTGCCAGCAGCTCTAATGGGACAGGGGGCAACTATGGCTACACCTTC | CASSSNGTGGNYGYTF
TRBJ1-2 | - | TRBV11-2 | 11 | - | TGTGCCAGCAGTCCCGGCAGGGGCTACACCTTC | CASSPGRGYTF
TRBJ1-5 | - | TRBV6-1 | 17 | - | TGTGCCAGCAGTGAATTCGGGCTAGGGCTTCAGAATCAGCCCCAGCATTTT | CASSEFGLGLQNQPQHF
TRBJ2-5 | - | TRBV7-2 | 15 | TRBD2 | TGTGCCAGCAGCCTGGGACTAGCGGGGGGTGGGGCCCAGTACTTC | CASSLGLAGGGAQYF
TRBJ2-7 | - | TRBV7-8 | 13 | - | TGTGCCAGCAGCTTACGGGACAACGACGAGCAGTACTTC | CASSLRDNDEQYF
TRBJ2-7 | - | TRBV7-2 | 14 | TRBD1 | TGTGCCAGCAGCTTAGCGCAGGGGGATCACGAGCAGTACTTC | CASSLAQGDHEQYF
TRBJ2-1 | - | TRBV11-3 | 14 | - | TGTGCCAGCAGCGAGGGAAGCTCCTACAATGAGCAGTTCTTC | CASSEGSSYNEQFF
TRBJ1-1 | - | TRBV30 | 15 | - | TGTGCCTGGAAAGGCGGGCTTGCAGGGCCACGTGAAGCTTTCTTT | CAWKGGLAGPREAFF
TRBJ2-7 | - | TRBV15 | 16 | - | TGTGCCACCAGCAGAGAAAGACAAACAAGCTCCTACGAGCAGTACTTC | CATSRERQTSSYEQYF
TRBJ2-1 | - | TRBV30 | 15 | - | TGTGCCTGGAGTGTAGGGAGACGGACCTACAATGAGCAGTTCTTC | CAWSVGRRTYNEQFF
TRBJ1-2 | - | TRBV19 | 13 | - | TGTGCCAGTAGGCCCGGGACAAGCTATGGCTACACCTTC | CASRPGTSYGYTF
TRBJ1-1 | - | TRBV5-1 | 16 | - | TGCGCCAGCAGCTCGGGTCAGCGGGGTGGGAGGACTGAAGCTTTCTTT | CASSSGQRGGRTEAFF
TRBJ2-7 | - | TRBV12-3/TRBV12-4 | 13 | TRBD1 | TGTGCCAGCAGTAGCGACAGGGCCTACGAGCAGTACTTC | CASSSDRAYEQYF
TRBJ2-7 | - | TRBV3-1/TRBV3-2 | 16 | TRBD2 | TGTGCCAGCAGCAGGGGGGCTAGCGGGCAATTCTACGAGCAGTACTTC | CASSRGASGQFYEQYF
TRBJ1-6 | - | TRBV4-3 | 14 | - | TGCGCCAGCAGCCCTAGGGACGTCTATTCACCCCTCCACTTT | CASSPRDVYSPLHF
TRBJ2-7 | - | TRBV5-1 | 14 | - | TGCGCCAGCAGCTTCGTACAGCCCCCCTACGAGCAGTACTTC | CASSFVQPPYEQYF
TRBJ2-1 | once | TRBV4-3 | 17 | - | TGCGCCAGCAGCCAGTTTAATAGGGCTAGATGGGACAATGAGCAGTTCTTC | CASSQFNRARWDNEQFF